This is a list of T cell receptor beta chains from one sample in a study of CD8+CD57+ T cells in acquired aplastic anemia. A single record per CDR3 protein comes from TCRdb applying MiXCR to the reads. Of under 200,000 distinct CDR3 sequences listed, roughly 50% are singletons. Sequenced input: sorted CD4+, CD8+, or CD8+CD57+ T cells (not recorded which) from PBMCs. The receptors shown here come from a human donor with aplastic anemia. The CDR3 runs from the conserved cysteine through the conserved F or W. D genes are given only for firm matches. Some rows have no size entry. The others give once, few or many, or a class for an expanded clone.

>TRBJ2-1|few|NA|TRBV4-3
TGCGCCAGCAGCCAAGAGGGGGGAGCCGTCCACAATGAGCAGTTCTTC
CASSQEGGAVHNEQFF
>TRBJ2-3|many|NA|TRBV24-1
TGTGCCACCAGTTGGGAGGAAGTCACAGATACGCAGTATTTT
CATSWEEVTDTQYF
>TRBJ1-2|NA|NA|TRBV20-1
TGCAGTGCTAGTTATAGGGGATATGGCTACACCTTC
CSASYRGYGYTF
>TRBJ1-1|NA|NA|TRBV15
TGTGCCACCAGCAGAGATGGAGGGGACGACGGTGACACTGAAGCTTTCTTT
CATSRDGGDDGDTEAFF
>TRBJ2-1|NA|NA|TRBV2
TGTGCCAGCAGTGAAACCGGACTGGATCAGGGGGGATACAATGAGCAGTTCTTC
CASSETGLDQGGYNEQFF
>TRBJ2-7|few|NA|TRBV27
TGTGCCAGCAGTTTCCCAGGGAGCTCCTACGAGCAGTACTTC
CASSFPGSSYEQYF
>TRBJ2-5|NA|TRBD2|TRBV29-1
TGCAGCGTCGGTGGGCTAGCGGGAGAGACCCAGTACTTC
CSVGGLAGETQYF
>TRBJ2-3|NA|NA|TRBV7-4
TGTGCCAGCAGCGGGGGAGCGAATACAGATACGCAGTATTTT
CASSGGANTDTQYF
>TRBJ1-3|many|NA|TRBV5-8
TGTGCCAGCAGCTCCTCGGTCGGGGCTGGAAACACCATATATTTT
CASSSSVGAGNTIYF
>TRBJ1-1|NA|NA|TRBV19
TGTGCCAGTAGTATACAGGGTTTGATGAACACTGAAGCTTTCTTT
CASSIQGLMNTEAFF
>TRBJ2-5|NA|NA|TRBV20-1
TGCAGTGCTAGTAATAATGGACAGCAAGAGACCCAGTACTTC
CSASNNGQQETQYF
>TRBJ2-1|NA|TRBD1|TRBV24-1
TGTGCCACCTCCGAGGACAGGGGGCAAAATGAGCAGTTCTTC
CATSEDRGQNEQFF
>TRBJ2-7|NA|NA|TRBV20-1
TGCAGTGCTAGAGAGGGGGACACTCGCTCCTACGAGCAGTACTTC
CSAREGDTRSYEQYF
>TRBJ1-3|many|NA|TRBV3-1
TGTGCCAGCAGCCAAGGAGCGAACACCATATATTTT
CASSQGANTIYF
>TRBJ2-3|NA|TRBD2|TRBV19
TGTGCCAGTAGACTAGCGGGAGCGGCAGATACGCAGTATTTT
CASRLAGAADTQYF
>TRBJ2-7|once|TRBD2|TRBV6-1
TGTGCCAGCAGGAAGGGACTAGCGGGAGTGGAGGAGCAGTACTTC
CASRKGLAGVEEQYF
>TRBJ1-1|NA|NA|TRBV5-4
TGTGCCAGCAGGGTTTTTCAGAACACTGAAGCTTTCTTT
CASRVFQNTEAFF
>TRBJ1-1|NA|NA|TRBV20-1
TGCAGTGCTAGAGATGGGGCTAAGGGCGGGTGGAACACTGAAGCTTTCTTT
CSARDGAKGGWNTEAFF
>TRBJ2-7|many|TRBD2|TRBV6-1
TGTGCCAGCAGCCCCGGGGGGGCCGCCTCCTACGAGCAGTACTTC
CASSPGGAASYEQYF
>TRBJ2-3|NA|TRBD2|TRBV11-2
TGTGCCAGCAGCTCCTTCGTAGCTAGCGGTGCAGATACGCAGTATTTT
CASSSFVASGADTQYF
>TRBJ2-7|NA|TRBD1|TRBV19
TGTGCCAGTAGTATACAGGGGGCCGAGCAGTACTTC
CASSIQGAEQYF
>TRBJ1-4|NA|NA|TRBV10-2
TGCGCCAGCAGTCCCGAGTGGGCAGGGGAGGATGAAAAACTGTTTTTT
CASSPEWAGEDEKLFF
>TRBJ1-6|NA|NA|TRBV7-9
TGTGCCAGCAGCTTCCAGGCCCTCACTGGTTCACCCCTCCACTTT
CASSFQALTGSPLHF
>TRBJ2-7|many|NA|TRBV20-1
TGCAGTGCCACGGATACCACCGGGGCGTTCTACGAGCAGTACTTC
CSATDTTGAFYEQYF
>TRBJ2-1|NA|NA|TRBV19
TGTGCCAGTGCCGACAATGAGCAGTTCTTC
CASADNEQFF
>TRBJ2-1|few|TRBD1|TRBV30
TGTGCCTGGAGTGTACCGGGACAGGTGGGCGATGAGCAGTTCTTC
CAWSVPGQVGDEQFF
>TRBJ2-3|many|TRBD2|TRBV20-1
TGCAGTGCTAGGGTCACTAGCGGGAGCGTGGCAGATACGCAGTATTTT
CSARVTSGSVADTQYF
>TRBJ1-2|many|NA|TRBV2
TGTGCCAGCAGTGAAGACGGGCAGGAAATTTTTGGCTACACCTTC
CASSEDGQEIFGYTF
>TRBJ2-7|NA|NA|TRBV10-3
TGTGCCAGCAGCCGGGTCCCTCGGCGAGCCGAGCAGTACTTC
CASSRVPRRAEQYF
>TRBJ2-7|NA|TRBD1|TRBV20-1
TGCAGTGCTGCGACAGGGGGTTACGAGCAGTACTTC
CSAATGGYEQYF
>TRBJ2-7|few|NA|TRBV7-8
TGTGCCAGCAGCCCCGTGGAGTTCAACCACGAGCAGTACTTC
CASSPVEFNHEQYF
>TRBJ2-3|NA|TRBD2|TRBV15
TGTGCCACCAGGGCTCCGGGACTAGCGGGGCTAGATACGCAGTATTTT
CATRAPGLAGLDTQYF
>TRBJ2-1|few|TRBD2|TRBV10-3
TGTGCCATCTCCCAAAGGGGGACTAGCTCCAATGAGCAGTTCTTC
CAISQRGTSSNEQFF
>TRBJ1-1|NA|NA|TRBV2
TGTGCCAGCAGGTCTGAACCTATGAACACTGAAGCTTTCTTT
CASRSEPMNTEAFF
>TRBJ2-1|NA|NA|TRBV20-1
TGCAGTGCTACAAGAGAGACAGTCGATGAGCAGTTCTTC
CSATRETVDEQFF
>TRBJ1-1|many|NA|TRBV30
TGTGCCTGGACCCTAGGAACTGAAGCTTTCTTT
CAWTLGTEAFF
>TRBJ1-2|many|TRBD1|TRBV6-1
TGTGCCAGCAGTCCGGGACAGGGGATGAATGGCTACACCTTC
CASSPGQGMNGYTF
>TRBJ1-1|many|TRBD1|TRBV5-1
TGCGCCAGCAGCTCCAGACAGGGGAAGGACACTGAAGCTTTCTTT
CASSSRQGKDTEAFF
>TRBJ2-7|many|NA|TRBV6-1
TGTGCCAGCAGTGAACCGGTGGGGAGCTCCTACGAGCAGTACTTC
CASSEPVGSSYEQYF
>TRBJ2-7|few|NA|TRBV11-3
TGTGCCCGTCTCGAGGGAACCTACGAGCAGTACTTC
CARLEGTYEQYF
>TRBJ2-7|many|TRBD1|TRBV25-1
TGTGCCAGCAGTGGGGGGACAGCCTCCTACGAGCAGTACTTC
CASSGGTASYEQYF
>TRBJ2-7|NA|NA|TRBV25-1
TGTGCCAGCAGTGAATCCTACCGGGACGAGCAGTACTTC
CASSESYRDEQYF
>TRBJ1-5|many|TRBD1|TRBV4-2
TGTGCCAGCAGCAAAGGGACAGAAGGAGTTCAGCCCCAGCATTTT
CASSKGTEGVQPQHF
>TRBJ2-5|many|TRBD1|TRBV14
TGTGCCAGCAGCCAATTCAGGGGGGAGACCCAGTACTTC
CASSQFRGETQYF
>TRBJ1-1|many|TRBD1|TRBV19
TGTGCCAGTAGACCGATAGGGACAGGGGCTCTCCCGAGGGAGATGAACACTGAAGCTTTCTTT
CASRPIGTGALPREMNTEAFF
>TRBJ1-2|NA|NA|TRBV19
TGTGCCAGTAGAGGACAGTCTTCCAACTATGGCTACACCTTC
CASRGQSSNYGYTF
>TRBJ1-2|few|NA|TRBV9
TGTGCCAGCAGCTCCCTGGGGTTACCCTATGGCTACACCTTC
CASSSLGLPYGYTF
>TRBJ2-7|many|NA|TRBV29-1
TGCAGCGTTTACGTAGCGGCGAGCTCCTACGAGCAGTACTTC
CSVYVAASSYEQYF
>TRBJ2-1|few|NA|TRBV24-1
TGTGCCACCAGTGACGGCCCTCGGCAGTTCTTC
CATSDGPRQFF
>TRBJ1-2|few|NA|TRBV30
TGTGCCTGGAACTTCCCCTATGGCTACACCTTC
CAWNFPYGYTF
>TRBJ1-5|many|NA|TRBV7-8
TGTGCCAGCAGCGAGAGGACTGCCCAGCAGAATCAGCCCCAGCATTTT
CASSERTAQQNQPQHF
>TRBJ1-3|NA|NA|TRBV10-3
TGTGCCATCAGTGAGTCGATGCGTTCCTCTGGAAACACCATATATTTT
CAISESMRSSGNTIYF
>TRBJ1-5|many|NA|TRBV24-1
TGTGCCACCAGTGATGTGGAAGGGGATCAGCCCCAGCATTTT
CATSDVEGDQPQHF
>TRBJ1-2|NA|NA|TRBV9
TGTGCCAGCAGCGTAGAAAGGGGTGGAGGCTACACCTTC
CASSVERGGGYTF
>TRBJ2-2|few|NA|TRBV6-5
TGTGCCAGCAGTTACCCACAGGGACCGTCGAACACCGGGGAGCTGTCTTTT
CASSYPQGPSNTGELSF
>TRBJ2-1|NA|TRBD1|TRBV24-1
TGTGCCACCAGTGCCCGACCTGGGACAGGGCCCCACAATGAGCAGTTCTTC
CATSARPGTGPHNEQFF
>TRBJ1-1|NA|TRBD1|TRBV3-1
TGTGCCAGCAGCCAAGCCGAACGGACAGGGAGGCGGACTGAAGCTTTCTTT
CASSQAERTGRRTEAFF
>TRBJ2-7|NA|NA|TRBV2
TGTGCCGGCAGCGTCCACGAGCAGTACTTC
CAGSVHEQYF